This T cell receptor (beta chain) was found in a study of response to subunit inactivated influenza vaccine. Unmatched junction bases numbered 12, after V lost 6 bases and J lost 7 bases. The length of the CDR3 is 15 residues. The study, taken as a whole, reports: The authors suggested that few new T cells are recruited per seasonal influenza vaccination.

MiXCR was run by TCRdb on the RT-PCR reads, yielding one entry per CDR3 protein. The sample contains about 500,000 distinct CDR3 sequences, about 17% of which appear only once. In the case of this clonotype: What it binds is not known.

This chain uses TRBV12-3 or TRBV12-4 with TRBJ2-5; TRBD2 matches 9 bases. Sequencing used CD4+ T cells sorted from PBMCs, obtained less than 30 months after vaccination. The clonotype comes from a man aged 50 to 69 who received an inactivated influenza vaccine. The CDR3 here is CASSQGASGAPTQYF. The DNA of the CDR3 is TGTGCCAGCAGCCAGGGAGCTAGCGGGGCCCCGACCCAGTACTTC.